Below are 14 T cell receptor beta chains sequenced from a single sample in a study of TIL therapy for anti-PD-1-resistant metastatic lung cancer (dated by TCRdb to the early 2020s). According to the study, the label for this sample's time point signals: pre-treatment sample, taken before nivolumab and TIL therapy. TCR beta CDR3 regions were amplified from genomic DNA with the immunoSEQ v3 hsTCRB kit using bias-controlled multiplex PCR. Here the immuneACCESS table is served through TCRdb, limited to in-frame sequences with V and J called. Missing clones are a known gap in these copies; in checked studies unresolved V genes cover under half, and the rest lacks a known reason. The sample table holds under 70,000 clones, of which around 87% were seen once. Around 2.6% of the sample is in the top ten clones. Sequencing used blood, obtained at baseline. The receptors here all came from a person between 25 and 79 years old with non-small cell lung cancer.

The chain couples TRBV19 to TRBJ1-5; possibly TRBD1 for D (6 bases). Trimming cost V 4 bases and J 1 base, with 17 bases left between them. CDR1 is LNHDA and CDR2 is SQIVND in the germline V gene (reference sequence). The length of the CDR3 is 17 residues. CDR3 nucleotides: TGTGCCAGTAGTACACCAGGGGATTGGAGCAGCAATCAGCCCCAGCATTTT. Translation gives CASSTPGDWSSNQPQHF.

CDR3 loop: CASSSAVALETDTQYF. The CDR3 DNA reads TGTGCCAGCTCGTCCGCCGTCGCGCTAGAGACAGATACGCAGTATTTT. The chain employs TRBV18 and TRBJ2-3; D call uncertain. Germline V gives CDR1 KGHSH, CDR2 LQKENI. Trimming shortened V by 6 bases and J by 3 bases, and 19 bases separated the two germline ends. The CDR3 has 16 amino acids.

CDR3 protein: CASSPPQGQMETQYF. The CDR3 region has the DNA TGTGCCAGCAGTCCCCCGCAGGGGCAAATGGAGACCCAGTACTTC. The chain carries TRBV28 and TRBJ2-5; the D gene is possibly TRBD1 (6 bases). Germline CDR1 and CDR2: MDHEN and SYDVKM. The CDR3 totals 15 residues. The ends were cut back, 5 bases at V and 5 bases at J, with 18 bases in the middle.

The chain combines TRBV19 with TRBJ2-4, with 7 nucleotides matching TRBD1. There are 16 residues in the CDR3. Germline V lookup: CDR1 LNHDA, CDR2 SQIVND (reference sequence). J lost 3 bases, V lost 1 base, and 6 bases had no gene match. CDR3 sequence (DNA): TGTGCCAGTAGTATAGTGGGGCAGGGGGTCAAAAACATTCAGTACTTC. This sequence encodes CASSIVGQGVKNIQYF.

Remarks on this clone: Different DNA sequences within this sample yield the same CDR3. The chain recombines TRBV7-5 with TRBJ2-7; TRBD1, the table's D call, lacks a check against the DNA. TRBV7-5 is given as a pseudogene. This CDR3 region has 15 residues. The CDR3 protein is CVRSLLGQGAGEQYF. The CDR3 DNA reads TGTGTCAGAAGCTTATTAGGGCAGGGGGCGGGGGAGCAGTACTTC.

This clone has more than one count but fewer than ten. The chain carries TRBV4-1 and TRBJ2-7; either TRBD1 or TRBD2 may fit D (5 bases each). With 1 base removed from V and 3 bases from J, the gap between germline ends came to 19 bases. The germline V gene encodes CDR1 MGHRA and CDR2 YSYEKL. The CDR3 runs to 17 residues. CDR3 nucleotide sequence: TGCGCCAGCAGCCAAGCGGTCGGAAGTGGGACCCGCTACGAGCAGTACTTC. This encodes CASSQAVGSGTRYEQYF.

This chain links TRBV6-1 with TRBJ1-5; D is undetermined. Germline assignment: CDR1 MNHNS and CDR2 SASEGT. This CDR3 comprises 15 residues. V shed 2 bases and J shed 1 base, with 9 bases lying between them. The CDR3 coding sequence is TGTGCCAGCAGTGAATTGCCAAGCAGCAATCAGCCCCAGCATTTT. As protein: CASSELPSSNQPQHF.

The chain couples TRBV5-1 to TRBJ2-7, with D possibly matching TRBD1 (6 bases). The length of the CDR3 is 18 residues. V shed 4 bases and J shed 0 bases, with 23 bases lying between them. The germline gives CDR1 SGHRS, CDR2 YFSETQ. The DNA of the CDR3 is TGCGCCAGCAGCCCATTGGGGTTGAGGGGGACGGACTCCTACGAGCAGTACTTC. Protein sequence: CASSPLGLRGTDSYEQYF.

The V call is TRBV19, the J call TRBJ2-2, with D possibly TRBD2 on 7 matching bases. The V end lost 10 bases, the J end lost 5 bases, and 14 bases lay between the germline ends. CDR3 length: 13 residues. Germline assignment: CDR1 LNHDA and CDR2 SQIVND (reference sequence). This CDR3 is CATGGAWTGELFF. The CDR3 DNA reads as TGTGCCACGGGGGGCGCGTGGACCGGGGAGCTGTTTTTT.

The chain is built from TRBV27 and TRBJ1-6; 8 bases fit TRBD1. J gave up 8 bases and V 8 bases, and 8 bases lay outside the gene matches. The length of the CDR3 is 14 residues. The germline V gene encodes CDR1 MNHEY and CDR2 SMNVEV (reference sequence). The CDR3 loop is CASRQGAGDSPLHF. The CDR3, as DNA: TGTGCCAGCCGGCAGGGGGCGGGGGATTCACCCCTCCACTTT.

The rearrangement links TRBV7-9 to TRBJ1-1; D is unclear. This CDR3 spans 16 amino acids. With 5 bases removed from V and 0 bases from J, the gap between germline ends came to 16 bases. Germline values: CDR1 SEHNR, CDR2 FQNEAQ (reference sequence). CDR3 sequence (DNA): TGTGCCAGCAGCCGTACCGGAGCAGGAGTGAACACTGAAGCTTTCTTT. As protein: CASSRTGAGVNTEAFF.

The rearrangement links TRBV2 to TRBJ2-2; TRBD2 agrees at 8 bases. CDR3 size: 16 residues. V lost 1 base, J lost 6 bases, and 7 bases stayed unmatched. The germline gives CDR1 SNHLY, CDR2 FYNNEI. This CDR3 reads CASSEVGGRQAGELFF. In DNA form, the CDR3 reads TGTGCCAGCAGTGAAGTGGGCGGGAGGCAGGCCGGGGAGCTGTTTTTT.

The chain joins TRBV5-4 to TRBJ1-2, with a weak D call TRBD1 (5 bases). The V end lost 4 bases, the J end lost 4 bases, and 17 bases lay between the germline ends. CDR3 length: 15 residues. Germline CDR1 SGHNT, CDR2 YYREEE (reference sequence). CDR3 in amino acids: CASSRDRDGAYGYTF. The DNA of the CDR3 is TGTGCCAGCAGCCGCGACCGGGACGGAGCCTATGGCTACACCTTC.

The chain recombines TRBV4-1 with TRBJ2-1; D perhaps matches TRBD2 (6 bases). Germline lookup yields CDR1 MGHRA and CDR2 YSYEKL. The length of the CDR3 is 14 residues. Trimming cost V 3 bases and J 9 bases, with 15 bases left between them. The CDR3 DNA reads TGCGCCAGCAGCCATAGCGGCCCTGAGGTTGAGCAGTTCTTC. This gives the protein CASSHSGPEVEQFF.